The 5 T cell receptor beta chains reported below all come from one sample, sequenced in a study of blood T cell repertoires in COVID-19. The protocol was immunoSEQ multiplex PCR, while the TCRdb copy is restricted to in-frame clones and leaves out a portion. The table records around 250,000 clones, about 90% of them present only once. Material: PBMCs or T cells enriched from blood (not recorded which). The origin of the receptors is a human donor in a cohort exposed to, infected with or recovered from COVID-19 (not recorded which). The donor label of this sample is uncertain.

The rearrangement uses TRBV19 and TRBJ2-1, with 8 bases lining up with TRBD1. V gave up 3 bases and J gave up 6 bases; unmatched junction bases: 7. Germline V gene lookup returns CDR1 LNHDA and CDR2 SQIVND (reference sequence). The CDR3 is 15 residues long. CDR3 sequence: CASSIGTGPSNEQFF. In DNA form, the CDR3 reads TGTGCCAGTAGTATCGGGACAGGTCCCTCCAATGAGCAGTTCTTC.

This chain links TRBV13 with TRBJ1-2; 8 bases line up with TRBD1. This CDR3 has 14 residues. Trimming removed 8 bases from V and 0 bases from J; junction bases left unmatched: 5. In germline, CDR1 is PRHDT, CDR2 FYEKMQ (reference sequence). The CDR3 region has the DNA TGTGCCAGCGGGGGACAGGAAGCTAACTATGGCTACACCTTC. As protein: CASGGQEANYGYTF.

J is TRBJ2-3 and V is TRBV19; tentative D call: TRBD1 (5 bases). The V and J ends lost 7 bases and 5 bases respectively, with 19 bases between them. The CDR3 totals 15 residues. Germline CDR1 is LNHDA and CDR2 is SQIVND (reference sequence). The CDR3 DNA reads as TGTGCCAGTACTGCCGACAGTTCTAGGGGAGATACGCAGTATTTT. It translates to CASTADSSRGDTQYF.

This chain links TRBV24-1 with TRBJ2-5; TRBD1 might be the D (6 bases). Trimming took off 2 bases at V and 0 bases at J, with 18 bases between the two ends. The germline CDR1 and CDR2 sequences are KGHDR and SFDVKD. CDR3 length: 18 amino acids. In nucleotides, the CDR3 is TGTGCCACCAGTGATTCCTTGGGACAACCTTTCAACCAAGAGACCCAGTACTTC. Its translation is CATSDSLGQPFNQETQYF.

The V gene is TRBV18, the J gene TRBJ1-5; 7 nucleotides line up with TRBD1. Trimming removed 6 bases from V and 4 bases from J; junction bases left unmatched: 3. CDR1 and CDR2 from the germline V gene are KGHSH and LQKENI. The CDR3 covers 13 residues. CDR3 sequence: CASSLGQNQPQHF. The CDR3 region has the DNA TGTGCCAGCTCCCTGGGACAGAATCAGCCCCAGCATTTT.